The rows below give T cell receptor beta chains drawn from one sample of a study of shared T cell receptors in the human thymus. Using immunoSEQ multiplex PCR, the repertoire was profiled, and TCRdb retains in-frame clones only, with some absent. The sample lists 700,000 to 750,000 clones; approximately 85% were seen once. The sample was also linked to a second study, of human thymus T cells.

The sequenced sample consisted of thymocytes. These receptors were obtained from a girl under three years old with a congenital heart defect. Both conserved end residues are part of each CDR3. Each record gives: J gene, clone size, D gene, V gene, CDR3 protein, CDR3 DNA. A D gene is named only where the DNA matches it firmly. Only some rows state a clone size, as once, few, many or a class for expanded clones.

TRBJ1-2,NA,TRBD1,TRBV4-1,CASSQDAGTGYGYTF,TGCGCCAGCAGCCAAGACGCCGGGACAGGATATGGCTACACCTTC
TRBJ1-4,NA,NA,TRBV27,CASRGWGRDYEKLFF,TGTGCCAGCAGAGGCTGGGGCAGAGACTATGAAAAACTGTTTTTT
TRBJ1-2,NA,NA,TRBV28,CASSHRPQRPGGYTF,TGTGCCAGCAGTCACCGCCCTCAGCGACCGGGTGGCTACACCTTC
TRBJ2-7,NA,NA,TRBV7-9,CASSHFLGQPNGYEQYF,TGTGCCAGCAGTCATTTCTTGGGGCAACCCAACGGCTACGAGCAGTACTTC
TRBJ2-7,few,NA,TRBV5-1,CASSLWLPYEQYF,TGCGCCAGCAGCTTGTGGCTTCCGTACGAGCAGTACTTC
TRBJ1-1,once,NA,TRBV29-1,CSVQGIGTEAFF,TGCAGCGTCCAGGGAATTGGCACTGAAGCTTTCTTT
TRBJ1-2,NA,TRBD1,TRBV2,CASLFPYDRRTGNYGYTF,TGTGCCAGCCTATTCCCCTACGATAGACGGACAGGAAACTATGGCTACACCTTC
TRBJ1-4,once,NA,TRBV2,CASSRHGEKLFF,TGTGCCAGCAGTCGACATGGAGAAAAACTGTTTTTT
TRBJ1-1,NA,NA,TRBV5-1,CASSSPSDTEAFF,TGCGCCAGCAGCTCCCCGTCGGACACTGAAGCTTTCTTT
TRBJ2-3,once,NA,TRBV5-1,CASSFSLWLASTDTQYF,TGCGCCAGCAGCTTTTCCCTTTGGCTAGCCAGCACAGATACGCAGTATTTT
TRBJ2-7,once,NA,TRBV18,CASSPKTEIFYEQYF,TGTGCCAGCTCACCGAAGACAGAAATCTTTTACGAGCAGTACTTC
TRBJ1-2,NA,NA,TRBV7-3,CASSPGGGPMGYTF,TGTGCCAGCAGCCCGGGGGGGGGCCCCATGGGCTACACCTTC
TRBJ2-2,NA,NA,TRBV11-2,CASSLRQNTGELFF,TGTGCCAGCAGCTTACGACAGAACACCGGGGAGCTGTTTTTT
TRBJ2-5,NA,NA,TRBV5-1,CASSPGHEETQYF,TGCGCCAGCAGCCCGGGACACGAAGAGACCCAGTACTTC
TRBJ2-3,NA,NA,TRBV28,CASSRDLQYF,TGTGCCAGCAGCAGAGACTTACAGTATTTT
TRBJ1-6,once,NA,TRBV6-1,CASSEVYQVNSPLHF,TGTGCCAGCAGTGAAGTGTACCAGGTTAATTCACCCCTCCACTTT
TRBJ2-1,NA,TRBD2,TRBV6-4,CASSDVQGRTSGGAGNEQFF,TGTGCCAGCAGTGACGTCCAGGGGAGGACTAGCGGGGGGGCGGGCAATGAGCAGTTCTTC
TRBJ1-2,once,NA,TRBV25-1,CASSARTGTLIYGYTF,TGTGCCAGCAGTGCCCGAACCGGGACTCTAATTTATGGCTACACCTTC
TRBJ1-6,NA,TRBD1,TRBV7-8,CASSPGRQGVNGGLYNSPLHF,TGTGCCAGCAGCCCCGGCCGACAGGGGGTGAATGGGGGTCTCTATAATTCACCCCTCCACTTT
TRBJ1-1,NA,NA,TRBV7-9,CASSFRTEAFF,TGTGCCAGCAGCTTCCGCACTGAAGCTTTCTTT
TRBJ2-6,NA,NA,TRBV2,CASSETGQTLFSGANVLTF,TGTGCCAGCAGTGAAACCGGACAGACCCTATTCTCTGGGGCCAACGTCCTGACTTTC
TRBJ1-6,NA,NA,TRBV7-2,CASSLLLSGVGYNSPLHF,TGTGCCAGCAGCTTGTTGTTGTCCGGAGTGGGCTATAATTCACCCCTCCACTTT
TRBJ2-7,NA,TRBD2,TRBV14,CASSPGLAGADSYEQYF,TGTGCCAGCAGCCCGGGACTAGCGGGGGCCGATTCCTACGAGCAGTACTTC